A single TCR beta chain is shown here with its context. What it binds is not known. CD4+ and CD8+ T cells were sorted from PBMCs. This entry is derived from a study of CD8+ T cells in alopecia areata. General study findings and limits: Possibly because of HLA-related factors, TCR sharing was less clear across patients than in mice. Sequenced scalp T cells also include alphabeta T cells resident in normal skin.

Sequencing templates came from extracted RNA that was reverse transcribed into cDNA. Sequencing used immunoSEQ multiplex PCR; TCRdb keeps in-frame clones, though not all of them. The table has roughly 150,000 clones, roughly 60% seen once. Germline CDR1 is SGHDN and CDR2 is FVKESK. This CDR3 is 13 amino acids long. V lost 0 bases, J lost 5 bases, and 8 bases lay in between. What was sequenced was CD8+ T cells sorted from blood. The chain is built from TRBV14 and TRBJ2-7; D is undetermined. This clonotype was obtained from a human donor in good health. The CDR3 region is CASSQDSRNEQYF. The CDR3 DNA sequence: TGTGCCAGCAGCCAAGATTCTCGGAACGAGCAGTACTTC.